Listed below are T cell receptor beta chains from one sample, sequenced in a study of T cells in Graves' hyperthyroidism and ophthalmopathy. Each CDR3 protein gets one entry after TCRdb re-called the multiplex PCR reads with MiXCR. The data hold around 490,000 distinct CDR3 sequences, with around 20% observed a single time. What was sequenced was blood. These receptors all come from a man aged 35 to 55 with Graves' ophthalmopathy. Both conserved end residues are part of each CDR3. The order of the fields is J gene, clone size, V gene, D gene, CDR3 DNA, CDR3 protein. A D gene is named only where the DNA matches it firmly. Clone size is not always given. Where it is, it says once, few, many or a class for expanded clones.

J: TRBJ2-5
size: -
V: TRBV24-1
D: -
DNA: TGTGCCACCAGCGGGTGGAGGGAGACCCAGTACTTC
CDR3: CATSGWRETQYF

J: TRBJ1-1
size: -
V: TRBV20-1
D: -
DNA: TGCAGTGCTAGGGCCCGGACATCTAACACTGAAGCTTTCTTT
CDR3: CSARARTSNTEAFF

J: TRBJ2-7
size: -
V: TRBV20-1
D: -
DNA: TGCAGTGCTAGAGAGGGCGGCTACGAGCAGTACTTC
CDR3: CSAREGGYEQYF

J: TRBJ2-3
size: few
V: TRBV10-1
D: -
DNA: TGCGCCAGCAGTGAATCACCCGGCGATACGCAGTATTTT
CDR3: CASSESPGDTQYF

J: TRBJ2-3
size: -
V: TRBV6-9
D: -
DNA: TGTGCCAGCAGTTACCGTAGGACAGCCACAGATGCGCAGTATTTT
CDR3: CASSYRRTATDAQYF

J: TRBJ2-5
size: -
V: TRBV11-2
D: TRBD2
DNA: TGTGCCAGCGGATACCCCCCTACCGGGACTAGCGGGAGTAATCAGAAAAAGACCCAGTACTTC
CDR3: CASGYPPTGTSGSNQKKTQYF

J: TRBJ2-1
size: many
V: TRBV11-2
D: -
DNA: TGTGCCAGCAGCGGGTTACGGCAGCGAACGGGACGCAATGAGCAGTTCTTC
CDR3: CASSGLRQRTGRNEQFF

J: TRBJ2-1
size: -
V: TRBV20-1
D: TRBD2
DNA: TGCAGTGCTAGCACCCCAATAGCGGCTAGCGGTTCCCTCCACCGGGATGAGCAGTTCTTC
CDR3: CSASTPIAASGSLHRDEQFF

J: TRBJ1-1
size: many
V: TRBV30
D: -
DNA: TGTGCCTGGAGAGGGGCAGGGCGTATGAACACTGAAGCTTTCTTT
CDR3: CAWRGAGRMNTEAFF

J: TRBJ2-3
size: few
V: TRBV20-1
D: TRBD2
DNA: TGCAGTGCTACCCCTACGGTACTAGCGGGAGTGAGAAGCACAGATACGCAGTATTTT
CDR3: CSATPTVLAGVRSTDTQYF

J: TRBJ2-7
size: many
V: TRBV2
D: TRBD1
DNA: TGTGCCAGCAGTGACGACCAGGGGGCGCCAAAGCAGTACTTC
CDR3: CASSDDQGAPKQYF

J: TRBJ2-1
size: few
V: TRBV6-2/TRBV6-3
D: TRBD1
DNA: TGTGCCAGCAGTTACCCCACAGGGGGCGTTTACAATGAGCAGTTCTTC
CDR3: CASSYPTGGVYNEQFF

J: TRBJ2-7
size: many
V: TRBV6-2/TRBV6-3
D: -
DNA: TGTGCCAGCAGCCCAGCGGCCAGCGGGTCCATCACAGAGCAGTACTTC
CDR3: CASSPAASGSITEQYF

J: TRBJ2-1
size: -
V: TRBV14
D: TRBD2
DNA: TGTGCCAGCAGCCCCCCCCCGGGACTATCCTCCCTTTACAGTGAGCAGTTCTTC
CDR3: CASSPPPGLSSLYSEQFF

J: TRBJ1-2
size: -
V: TRBV19
D: -
DNA: TGTGCCAGTAATCCTATGGCAGGGCGCTATGGCTACACCTTC
CDR3: CASNPMAGRYGYTF

J: TRBJ1-1
size: few
V: TRBV19
D: -
DNA: TGTGCCAGTAGCGACCTGGAGGGAAGCACTGAAGCTTTCTTT
CDR3: CASSDLEGSTEAFF

J: TRBJ2-5
size: many
V: TRBV20-1
D: -
DNA: TGCAGTGCTAGAGATTCCCTCGCGGAATCAGGCGGGTACCAAGAGACCCAGTACTTC
CDR3: CSARDSLAESGGYQETQYF

J: TRBJ2-1
size: -
V: TRBV5-1
D: -
DNA: -
CDR3: CASSLVGQGANERFF

J: TRBJ2-2
size: -
V: TRBV6-2/TRBV6-3
D: -
DNA: TGTGCCAGCATCCCTCGTCTGGGCGGGGAGCTGTTTTTT
CDR3: CASIPRLGGELFF

J: TRBJ2-7
size: -
V: TRBV28
D: -
DNA: TGTGCCAGCAGTTCCGGGGACGAGCGGTACTTC
CDR3: CASSSGDERYF

J: TRBJ2-1
size: few
V: TRBV7-9
D: TRBD2
DNA: TGTGCCACCCTACCTTCGGGGGGCAATGAGCAGTTCTTC
CDR3: CATLPSGGNEQFF

J: TRBJ2-7
size: many
V: TRBV30
D: -
DNA: TGTGCCTGGGCGAGACAGGGAGGCGAGCAGTACTTC
CDR3: CAWARQGGEQYF

J: TRBJ2-3
size: many
V: TRBV7-9
D: -
DNA: TGTGCCAGCAGCCCGAATGGGGCGGGGAGTCCAGATACGCAGTATTTT
CDR3: CASSPNGAGSPDTQYF

J: TRBJ2-1
size: -
V: TRBV6-1
D: TRBD2
DNA: TGTGCCAGCAGTCCGGGGACTAGCGGGGGCAAGCAGTTCTTC
CDR3: CASSPGTSGGKQFF

J: TRBJ1-2
size: -
V: TRBV11-2
D: -
DNA: TGTGCCAGCAGCCGAGGACGGACGGTCGATGGCTACACCTTC
CDR3: CASSRGRTVDGYTF

J: TRBJ2-7
size: few
V: TRBV4-1
D: TRBD1
DNA: TGCGCCAGCAGCCAAGATGGAAGGGGGCTCGACGAGCAGTACTTC
CDR3: CASSQDGRGLDEQYF

J: TRBJ1-6
size: -
V: TRBV4-2
D: -
DNA: TGTGCCAGCAGCCCACACATCGGGCAGGAGAATTCACCCCTCCACTTT
CDR3: CASSPHIGQENSPLHF

J: TRBJ1-2
size: many
V: TRBV12-3/TRBV12-4
D: -
DNA: TGTGCCAGCAGTTTCGACAGATTCTATGGCTACACCTTC
CDR3: CASSFDRFYGYTF

J: TRBJ1-2
size: -
V: TRBV20-1
D: TRBD1
DNA: TGCAGTGCTAGAATCCGGGACAGTGGGTTTGGCTACACCTTC
CDR3: CSARIRDSGFGYTF

J: TRBJ2-2
size: many
V: TRBV11-2
D: -
DNA: TGTGCCAGCAGCTTGGGCAACCGGGACCCGTTTGGGGACACCGGGGAGCTGTTTTTT
CDR3: CASSLGNRDPFGDTGELFF

J: TRBJ2-5
size: few
V: TRBV18
D: -
DNA: TGTGCCAGCTCAGCTTTACAGGGAATGGAGACCCAGTACTTC
CDR3: CASSALQGMETQYF

J: TRBJ2-1
size: few
V: TRBV29-1
D: TRBD2
DNA: TGCAGCGTTGCTGGCGGGAGGAGGAATGAGCAGTTCTTC
CDR3: CSVAGGRRNEQFF

J: TRBJ1-1
size: few
V: TRBV5-5
D: -
DNA: TGTGCCAGCAGCTCATCGTACAGGGTGGGCACTGAAGCTTTCTTT
CDR3: CASSSSYRVGTEAFF

J: TRBJ2-5
size: once
V: TRBV4-1
D: -
DNA: TGCGCCAGCAGCCAAAACCCCCCAACAACGAGAGGGGAGACCCAGTACTTC
CDR3: CASSQNPPTTRGETQYF

J: TRBJ2-6
size: few
V: TRBV18
D: TRBD1
DNA: TGTGCCAGCTCACCCCAGACAGGGAGTAACGTCCTGACTTTC
CDR3: CASSPQTGSNVLTF

J: TRBJ1-5
size: -
V: TRBV12-3/TRBV12-4
D: -
DNA: TGTGCCAGCAGTTTTGGGCCAGGGGAGAGAGGTCAGCCCCAGCATTTT
CDR3: CASSFGPGERGQPQHF

J: TRBJ2-2
size: few
V: TRBV7-7
D: TRBD2
DNA: TGTGCTAGCAGCTTAGCTAGCGGGAGCCCCGGGGAGCTGTTTTTT
CDR3: CASSLASGSPGELFF

J: TRBJ2-7
size: -
V: TRBV20-1
D: -
DNA: TGCAGTGCCCTAGACAATTTCCAAAGTTTCTACGAGCAGTACTTC
CDR3: CSALDNFQSFYEQYF

J: TRBJ2-5
size: few
V: TRBV5-1
D: TRBD2
DNA: TGCGCCAGCAGCTTGATGATAGCGGGGGGCCAAGAGACCCAGTACTTC
CDR3: CASSLMIAGGQETQYF

J: TRBJ2-7
size: -
V: TRBV5-1
D: TRBD1
DNA: TGCGCCAGCAGCTCTCCGACAGGGATCGAGCAGTACTTC
CDR3: CASSSPTGIEQYF

J: TRBJ1-2
size: few
V: TRBV5-1
D: -
DNA: TGCGCCAGCAGCTTGGCCTGGGGAGGAGAAGGAGGCTACACCTTC
CDR3: CASSLAWGGEGGYTF

J: TRBJ1-2
size: many
V: TRBV6-1
D: -
DNA: TGTGCCAGCAGGCAAAAACTCAGGGGCCCCTATGGCTACACCTTC
CDR3: CASRQKLRGPYGYTF

J: TRBJ1-2
size: few
V: TRBV5-1
D: -
DNA: TGCGCCAGCAGCTTGGAATGGGCCCAGAACTATGGCTACACCTTC
CDR3: CASSLEWAQNYGYTF

J: TRBJ1-1
size: many
V: TRBV7-2
D: TRBD1
DNA: TGTGCCAGCAGCTTATTGGAGGGGGCGGAAGCTTTCTTT
CDR3: CASSLLEGAEAFF

J: TRBJ1-5
size: -
V: TRBV13
D: -
DNA: TGTGCCAGCAGCTCCGAACACGGGCAGCCCCAGCATTTT
CDR3: CASSSEHGQPQHF

J: TRBJ2-1
size: many
V: TRBV5-1
D: TRBD2
DNA: TGCGCCAGCAGCTTGGCCCCGGGGACTAGCGGGAGCTCCTACAATGAGCAGTTCTTC
CDR3: CASSLAPGTSGSSYNEQFF

J: TRBJ2-2
size: many
V: TRBV7-2
D: TRBD1
DNA: TGTGCCAGCAGCCTTGACAGGGGGGCCGCCGGGGAGCTGTTTTTT
CDR3: CASSLDRGAAGELFF

J: TRBJ2-2
size: few
V: TRBV7-2
D: -
DNA: TGTGCCAGCAGCTTTGGACTTAGGCGCACCGGGGAGCTGTTTTTT
CDR3: CASSFGLRRTGELFF

J: TRBJ2-1
size: few
V: TRBV5-1
D: -
DNA: TGCGCCAGCGGGCTGGGATCCGAGTACAATGAGCAGTTCTTC
CDR3: CASGLGSEYNEQFF

J: TRBJ2-3
size: many
V: TRBV7-2
D: -
DNA: TGTGCCAGCAGCTTAGACCTTTGGGCGGGCACAGATACGCAGTATTTT
CDR3: CASSLDLWAGTDTQYF

J: TRBJ2-5
size: -
V: TRBV7-2
D: TRBD2
DNA: TGTGCCAGCAGCTCGCCCACTAGCGCGGCCTGGGGGACCCAGTACTTC
CDR3: CASSSPTSAAWGTQYF

J: TRBJ2-5
size: many
V: TRBV28
D: TRBD2
DNA: TGTGCCAGCAGTTTAAAAAGTCTAGCGGGAGTTCGCGAGACCCAGTACTTC
CDR3: CASSLKSLAGVRETQYF

J: TRBJ1-6
size: many
V: TRBV13
D: -
DNA: TGTGCCAGCAGCCCTGGACAAGTCGGGGGAAATTCACCCCTCCACTTT
CDR3: CASSPGQVGGNSPLHF